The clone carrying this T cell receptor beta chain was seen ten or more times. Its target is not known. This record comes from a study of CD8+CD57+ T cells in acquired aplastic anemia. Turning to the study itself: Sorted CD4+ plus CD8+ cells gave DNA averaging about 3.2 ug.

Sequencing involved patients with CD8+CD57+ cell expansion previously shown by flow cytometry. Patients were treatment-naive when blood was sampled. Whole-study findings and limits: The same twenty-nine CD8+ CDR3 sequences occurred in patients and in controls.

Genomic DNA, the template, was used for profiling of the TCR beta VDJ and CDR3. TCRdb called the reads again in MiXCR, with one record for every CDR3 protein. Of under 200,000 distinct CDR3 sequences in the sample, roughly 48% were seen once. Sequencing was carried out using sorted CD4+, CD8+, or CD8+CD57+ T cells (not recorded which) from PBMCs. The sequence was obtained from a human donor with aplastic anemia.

The CDR3 protein is CASSRQALSYNEQFF. CDR3 DNA: TGTGCCAGCAGCCGCCAGGCCCTCTCCTACAATGAGCAGTTCTTC. The V gene is TRBV5-6, the J gene TRBJ2-1; no clear D. The CDR3 length is 15 residues. Germline values: CDR1 SGHDT, CDR2 YYEEEE. V was clipped by 4 bases and J by 0 bases, with 11 bases between them.